The next 5 T cell receptor beta chains were all read from a single sample in a study of radiotherapy plus CTLA-4 blockade in lung cancer. The assay was immunoSEQ multiplex PCR, and TCRdb's table has in-frame clones only and misses some. The sample has 50,000 or so clones, roughly 80% seen once; the top ten hold under 3.5%. The sequencing used peripheral blood, collected from a patient treated with radiotherapy plus ipilimumab. The receptors derive from a human donor with non-small cell lung cancer who had a partial response to radiotherapy plus ipilimumab.

The chain combines TRBV19 with TRBJ1-5; TRBD1 might be the D (6 bases). This CDR3 spans 15 amino acids. CDR1 is LNHDA and CDR2 is SQIVND in the germline V gene (reference sequence). V was clipped by 3 bases and J by 5 bases, with 14 bases between them. The CDR3 sequence: CASSIKVAGDQPQHF. The DNA for the CDR3 is TGTGCCAGTAGTATCAAGGTGGCAGGGGATCAGCCCCAGCATTTT.

The J gene is TRBJ1-5, the V gene TRBV5-1, with 11 bases aligning to TRBD1. V was pared by 4 bases and J by 4 bases, with 7 bases of the junction left unmatched. The CDR3 is 16 amino acids. Germline V gene sequence: CDR1 SGHRS, CDR2 YFSETQ. The DNA for the CDR3 is TGCGCCAGCAGCCCAACGGGACAGGGGGAAAATCAGCCCCAGCATTTT. Its protein product is CASSPTGQGENQPQHF.

This clone came up a few times. In the same sample, other DNA sequences code for this CDR3. The chain combines TRBV7-2 with TRBJ2-2; 7 bases are a match to TRBD2. V lost 1 base and J lost 4; bases outside the gene matches: 0. The CDR3 contains 14 residues. CDR1 is SGHTA, CDR2 FQGNSA, per germline. CDR3 in amino acids: CASSLGGGTGELFF. In nucleotides, the CDR3 is TGTGCCAGCAGCTTAGGCGGGGGCACCGGGGAGCTGTTTTTT. Based on the CDR3 plus reference TRBV7-2 and TRBJ2-2, the full variable domain is GAGVSQSPSNKVTEKGKDVELRCDPISGHTALYWYRQSLGQGLEFLIYFQGNSAPDKSGLPSDRFSAERTGGSVSTLTIQRTQQEDSAVYLCASSLGGGTGELFFGEGSRLTVL.

This clone has just one count. V gene TRBV7-2 combines with J gene TRBJ1-1; D possibly corresponds to TRBD1 (6 bases). The CDR3 contains 14 residues. The germline V gene encodes CDR1 SGHTA and CDR2 FQGNSA. V lost 1 base and J 4 bases, leaving 10 bases between the germline ends. CDR3 DNA sequence: TGTGCCAGCAGCTTAGATCAGGGGAGCACTGAAGCTTTCTTT. Its protein product is CASSLDQGSTEAFF. Variable domain in full (rest from reference TRBV7-2 and TRBJ1-1): GAGVSQSPSNKVTEKGKDVELRCDPISGHTALYWYRQSLGQGLEFLIYFQGNSAPDKSGLPSDRFSAERTGGSVSTLTIQRTQQEDSAVYLCASSLDQGSTEAFFGQGTRLTVV.

The chain couples TRBV19 to TRBJ1-4; 7 positions match TRBD1. After removal of 3 bases from V and 0 bases from J, the junction contained 1 base not matched to a gene. The germline CDR1 and CDR2 sequences are LNHDA and SQIVND (reference sequence). The CDR3 covers 15 residues. The CDR3 DNA sequence: TGTGCCAGTAGTATCCAGGGGGCAACTAATGAAAAACTGTTTTTT. Protein sequence: CASSIQGATNEKLFF.